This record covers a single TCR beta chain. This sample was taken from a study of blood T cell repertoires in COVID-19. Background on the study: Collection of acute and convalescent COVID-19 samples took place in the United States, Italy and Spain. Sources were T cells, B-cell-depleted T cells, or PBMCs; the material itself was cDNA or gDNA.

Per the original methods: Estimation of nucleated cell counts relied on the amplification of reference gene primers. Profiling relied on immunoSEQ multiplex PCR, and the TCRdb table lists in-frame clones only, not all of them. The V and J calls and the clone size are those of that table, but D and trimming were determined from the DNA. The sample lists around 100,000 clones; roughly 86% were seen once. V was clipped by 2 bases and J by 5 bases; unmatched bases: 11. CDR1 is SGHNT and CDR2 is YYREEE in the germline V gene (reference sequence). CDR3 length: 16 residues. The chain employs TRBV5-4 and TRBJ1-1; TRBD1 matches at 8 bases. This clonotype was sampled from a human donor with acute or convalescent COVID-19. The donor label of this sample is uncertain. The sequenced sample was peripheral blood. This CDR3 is CASSFGQGEGWTEAFF. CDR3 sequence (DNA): TGTGCCAGCAGCTTTGGACAGGGTGAAGGTTGGACTGAAGCTTTCTTT. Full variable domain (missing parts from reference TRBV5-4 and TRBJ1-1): ETGVTQSPTHLIKTRGQQVTLRCSSQSGHNTVSWYQQALGQGPQFIFQYYREEENGRGNFPPRFSGLQFPNYSSELNVNALELDDSALYLCASSFGQGEGWTEAFFGQGTRLTVV.